The rows below give T cell receptor beta chains drawn from one sample of a study of T cell repertoires in cytomegalovirus infection. TCRdb re-analysed the reads in MiXCR, keeping a single row per CDR3 protein. The sample yields a few hundred thousand distinct CDR3 sequences, about 25% seen once. No antigen has been assigned to these receptors. Here the sequenced sample was cultured PBMCs, taken from culture after CMV antigen stimulation. The receptors were gathered from a human donor in good health (CMV status not recorded). Some clones in this sample may be carry-over from other donors' samples. Each CDR3 is given without its conserved first and last residue. Fields, in order: V gene, clone size, J gene, CDR3 protein. Size is omitted from some rows. Given values are once, few, many or a class for expanded clones.

TRBV11-2,once,TRBJ2-5,ASSFLSNQETQY
TRBV28,.,TRBJ1-2,ASSPWTGGDYGYT
TRBV7-9,few,TRBJ2-1,ASSLPGQVFNEQF
TRBV14,.,TRBJ2-1,ASSQDLTSNSYNEQF
TRBV29-1,.,TRBJ2-1,SVTRGSLSSYNEQF
TRBV7-9,few,TRBJ2-2,ASTGGTGELF
TRBV5-8,.,TRBJ2-1,ASNKQGYNEQF
TRBV7-9,few,TRBJ2-3,ASSSGLNTQY
TRBV6-2/TRBV6-3,.,TRBJ2-5,ASRPGRSQETQY
TRBV6-2/TRBV6-3,.,TRBJ2-3,ASSYRTGTDTQY